The next 10 T cell receptor beta chains were all read from a single sample in a study of monozygotic twins with inflammatory bowel disease. TCRdb reprocessed the 5' RACE reads, with one entry per CDR3 protein and no DNA. This sample's table reports approximately 210,000 distinct CDR3 sequences. Sequencing was performed on blood. Receptors originate from a human donor with ulcerative colitis or Crohn's disease, or a healthy co-twin of an affected twin (not recorded which).

The chain joins TRBV7-2 to TRBJ1-2. CDR3 length: 13 residues. CDR1 is SGHTA and CDR2 is FQGNSA in the germline V gene. The CDR3: CASSQWTTEGYTF.

The chain combines TRBV5-1 with TRBJ2-7; TCRdb indicates TRBD2, and absent DNA this call remains unverified. The germline CDR1 and CDR2 sequences are SGHRS and YFSETQ. This CDR3 has 14 residues. CDR3 loop: CASSPGLAVEEQYF.

The CDR3 loop reads CASSYLTGRSEAFF. The V call is TRBV6-6, the J call TRBJ1-1; with no DNA, the TCRdb D assignment of TRBD1 cannot be verified. In germline, CDR1 is MNHNY, CDR2 SVGAGI (reference sequence). CDR3 size: 14 residues.

This chain links TRBV5-1 with TRBJ2-7; TCRdb's D call of TRBD1 is untestable without DNA. Germline CDR1 and CDR2: SGHRS and YFSETQ. This CDR3 is 12 amino acids long. This CDR3 is CASSLRGPEQYF.

The V gene is TRBV28, the J gene TRBJ2-6; the TCRdb D gene call, TRBD1, has no DNA to confirm it. This CDR3 region has 18 residues. The germline CDR1 and CDR2 sequences are MDHEN and SYDVKM. This CDR3 reads CASSFGAYWGSGANVLTF.

The J gene is TRBJ1-2, the V gene TRBV19; TCRdb gives TRBD1 as the D gene, but with no DNA this cannot be confirmed. CDR1 LNHDA and CDR2 SQIVND come from the germline V gene (reference sequence). The CDR3 totals 16 residues. CDR3 loop: CASSILVGRLNYGYTF.

V and J are TRBV2 and TRBJ2-1. CDR3 length: 12 residues. Germline V gene lookup returns CDR1 SNHLY and CDR2 FYNNEI. The CDR3 loop is CASSEQYNEQFF.

This chain links TRBV20-1 with TRBJ2-3; TCRdb's D gene call, TRBD1, goes unchecked for lack of DNA. Germline assignment: CDR1 DFQATT and CDR2 SNEGSKA (reference sequence). This CDR3 is 13 amino acids long. The CDR3 reads CSASSGDGDTQYF.

This chain joins TRBV10-3 and TRBJ1-1; TCRdb's D gene call, TRBD1, goes unchecked for lack of DNA. Looked up from germline, CDR1 is ENHRY and CDR2 is SYGVKD. The CDR3 sequence is 12 residues long. The CDR3 loop reads CAIGALNTEAFF.

V usage is TRBV13 and J usage is TRBJ1-1. Germline CDR1 and CDR2: PRHDT and FYEKMQ (reference sequence). CDR3 length: 16 amino acids. The CDR3 protein is CASSSRPVLQRTEAFF.